This is a list of T cell receptor beta chains from one sample in a study of blood T cell repertoires in COVID-19. Assay: immunoSEQ multiplex PCR; the TCRdb copy retains only in-frame clones and omits some. The data hold roughly 50,000 clones, with about three quarters observed a single time. The sequenced sample consisted of peripheral blood. The source is a human donor with active or convalescent COVID-19. The donor label of this sample is uncertain. CDR3s include the opening cysteine and the closing phenylalanine or tryptophan. A D gene is named only where the DNA matches it firmly. Size values are once, few and many counts, or a class for expanded clones, and some rows have none.

cdr3_length,j_call,v_call,clone_size,d_call,cdr3_aa,cdr3_nt
14,TRBJ2-7,TRBV11-2,NA,TRBD1,CASSAVQGADEQYF,TGTGCCAGCAGCGCCGTACAGGGGGCTGACGAGCAGTACTTC
16,TRBJ1-1,TRBV18,many,NA,CASSFPDGAMNTEAFF,TGTGCCAGCTCCTTTCCAGACGGAGCCATGAACACTGAAGCTTTCTTT
15,TRBJ2-3,TRBV11-2,NA,TRBD2,CASSLDLAGPDTQYF,TGTGCCAGCAGCTTAGACTTAGCGGGCCCAGATACGCAGTATTTT
16,TRBJ2-4,TRBV10-3,NA,TRBD1,CAISGSVDRGSDIQYF,TGTGCCATCAGCGGTTCGGTGGACAGGGGGTCTGACATTCAGTACTTC
13,TRBJ2-3,TRBV3-1/TRBV3-2,NA,NA,CASSQAEINTQYF,TGTGCCAGCAGCCAAGCAGAAATTAATACGCAGTATTTT
15,TRBJ1-1,TRBV5-4,NA,NA,CASSWYRQMNTEAFF,TGTGCCAGCAGCTGGTACAGGCAGATGAACACTGAAGCTTTCTTT
13,TRBJ2-7,TRBV9,NA,TRBD2,CASSGGSGDEQYF,TGTGCCAGCAGTGGCGGGAGCGGGGACGAGCAGTACTTC
16,TRBJ2-1,TRBV24-1,NA,TRBD2,CATSDQLAGEYYEQFF,TGTGCCACCAGTGATCAACTAGCGGGAGAATATTATGAGCAGTTCTTC
14,TRBJ1-4,TRBV5-1,once,NA,CASKGGAPDEKLFF,TGCGCCAGCAAAGGTGGGGCACCAGATGAAAAACTGTTTTTT
19,TRBJ2-3,TRBV3-1/TRBV3-2,NA,TRBD2,CASSQVRSGRAPRADTQYF,TGTGCCAGCAGCCAAGTCAGAAGCGGGAGGGCCCCGCGGGCAGATACGCAGTATTTT
12,TRBJ1-5,TRBV30,once,TRBD1,CATDRDRGPQHF,TGTGCCACCGACAGGGACCGGGGACCCCAGCATTTT
11,TRBJ2-4,TRBV20-1,few,NA,CSASLSSIQYF,TGCAGTGCTAGTCTCTCGAGTATTCAGTACTTC
13,TRBJ2-2,TRBV7-7,once,TRBD2,CASLAANTGELFF,TGTGCCAGCCTAGCGGCCAACACCGGGGAGCTGTTTTTT
16,TRBJ1-3,TRBV28,few,NA,CASSLKGGISGNTIYF,TGTGCCAGCAGCCTCAAGGGGGGGATCTCTGGAAACACCATATATTTT
13,TRBJ1-1,TRBV29-1,NA,NA,CSALRGGNTEAFF,TGCAGCGCCCTCAGAGGGGGGAACACTGAAGCTTTCTTT
16,TRBJ2-3,TRBV24-1,NA,NA,CATSDAGETVTDTQYF,TGTGCCACCAGTGACGCCGGTGAGACAGTCACAGATACGCAGTATTTT
15,TRBJ2-7,TRBV5-4,NA,TRBD2,CASRYQAGTRGEQYF,TGTGCCAGCAGATATCAAGCGGGAACCCGTGGCGAGCAGTACTTC
13,TRBJ2-1,TRBV12-3/TRBV12-4,NA,NA,CASSRRGYNEQFF,TGTGCCAGCAGCCGGAGGGGCTACAATGAGCAGTTCTTC
16,TRBJ2-2,TRBV4-3,NA,NA,CASSQEDSGNTGELFF,TGCGCCAGCAGCCAAGAAGATAGCGGGAACACCGGGGAGCTGTTTTTT
14,TRBJ1-1,TRBV27,once,NA,CASFGSGSYTEAFF,TGTGCCAGCTTCGGATCAGGGTCGTACACTGAAGCTTTCTTT
16,TRBJ2-3,TRBV7-6,NA,NA,CASSLGTTASTDTQYF,TGTGCCAGCAGCTTAGGGACTACCGCTAGCACAGATACGCAGTATTTT
15,TRBJ2-7,TRBV27,once,NA,CASRENRDLRGEQYF,TGTGCCAGCAGAGAAAACCGGGACCTTAGGGGGGAGCAGTACTTC
12,TRBJ2-1,TRBV5-1,NA,NA,CASKPPGNEQFF,TGCGCCAGCAAACCCCCAGGGAATGAGCAGTTCTTC
16,TRBJ2-2,TRBV4-2,many,TRBD1,CASSQGGQGGAGELFF,TGTGCCAGCAGCCAAGGGGGACAGGGTGGGGCCGGGGAGCTGTTTTTT
16,TRBJ2-7,TRBV6-1,NA,NA,CASSEDAQGLIYEQYF,TGTGCCAGCAGTGAAGACGCACAGGGCCTTATCTACGAGCAGTACTTC
13,TRBJ2-7,TRBV29-1,NA,TRBD2,CSAEGGRASEQYF,TGCAGCGCCGAGGGCGGGAGGGCCAGCGAGCAGTACTTC
12,TRBJ2-1,TRBV6-2/TRBV6-3,NA,NA,CASSSTYNEQFF,TGTGCCAGCAGTTCTACCTACAATGAGCAGTTCTTC
14,TRBJ1-1,TRBV18,once,TRBD1,CASSATGVWTEAFF,TGTGCCAGCTCAGCCACAGGGGTTTGGACTGAAGCTTTCTTT
14,TRBJ1-6,TRBV9,NA,TRBD1,CASPLDRVGSPLHF,TGTGCCAGCCCCCTCGACAGGGTTGGTTCACCCCTCCACTTT
15,TRBJ1-2,TRBV4-1,once,NA,CASSLRAQTGGSYTF,TGCGCCAGCAGCCTCAGAGCCCAAACAGGCGGTAGCTACACCTTC
18,TRBJ2-1,TRBV5-3,NA,TRBD2,CARSPQLADPQCYNEQFF,TGTGCCAGAAGCCCGCAACTAGCGGACCCCCAGTGTTACAATGAGCAGTTCTTC
13,TRBJ1-1,TRBV27,NA,TRBD1,CASNLSRGTEAFF,TGTGCCAGCAACTTATCCAGGGGGACTGAAGCTTTCTTT
14,TRBJ1-3,TRBV30,NA,NA,CAWRGREHGNTIYF,TGTGCCTGGAGAGGGAGGGAACACGGAAACACCATATATTTT
17,TRBJ2-2,TRBV9,NA,TRBD2,CASSVEEAGAHTGELFF,TGTGCCAGCAGCGTAGAGGAAGCGGGAGCACACACCGGGGAGCTGTTTTTT
17,TRBJ2-4,TRBV4-1,NA,TRBD2,CASSQELAGDRGNIQYF,TGCGCCAGCAGCCAAGAGCTAGCGGGAGATAGGGGAAACATTCAGTACTTC
16,TRBJ2-7,TRBV14,NA,TRBD2,CASSQRERGDSYEQYF,TGTGCCAGCAGCCAAAGGGAGCGGGGGGACTCCTACGAGCAGTACTTC
14,TRBJ2-3,TRBV24-1,once,TRBD2,CATAKRDRTDTQYF,TGTGCCACCGCGAAGCGGGACCGCACAGATACGCAGTATTTT
14,TRBJ1-4,TRBV30,NA,TRBD1,CAWSAGTVNEKLFF,TGTGCCTGGAGCGCCGGGACAGTTAATGAAAAACTGTTTTTT
14,TRBJ1-6,TRBV5-4,NA,TRBD1,CASSLGQGGSPLHF,TGTGCCAGCAGCTTGGGACAGGGGGGATCACCCCTCCACTTT
13,TRBJ2-7,TRBV5-4,NA,NA,CASSLTSSYEQYF,TGTGCCAGCAGCTTGACTAGCTCCTACGAGCAGTACTTC
17,TRBJ2-2,TRBV29-1,NA,NA,CSVKRFSGISNTGELFF,TGCAGCGTTAAACGGTTTAGCGGAATCTCGAACACCGGGGAGCTGTTTTTT
14,TRBJ2-2,TRBV12-5,few,NA,CASGLVRGTGELFF,TGTGCTAGTGGTTTGGTACGGGGCACCGGGGAGCTGTTTTTT
16,TRBJ2-3,TRBV7-3,NA,TRBD2,CASSPRPLAGGDTQYF,TGTGCCAGCAGCCCGCGCCCGCTAGCGGGAGGAGATACGCAGTATTTT
18,TRBJ1-4,TRBV9,NA,TRBD1,CASSPRTGEIGTNEKLFF,TGTGCCAGCAGTCCTCGTACAGGGGAAATAGGAACTAATGAAAAACTGTTTTTT
17,TRBJ2-1,TRBV21-1,once,NA,CASSIGDFLSSYNEQFF,TGTGCCAGCAGCATCGGGGACTTTCTGAGCTCCTACAATGAGCAGTTCTTC